This is a list of T cell receptor beta chains from one sample in a study of blood T cell repertoires in COVID-19. Clones were sequenced by immunoSEQ multiplex PCR, and TCRdb holds only the in-frame ones, with some missing. The sample holds fewer than 350,000 clones; about 85% are singletons and the top ten take about 2.7%. What was sequenced was PBMCs or T cells enriched from blood (not recorded which). These receptors all stem from a woman aged 45-59 years who had recovered from COVID-19. Both conserved end residues are part of each CDR3. The order of the fields is CDR3 length, J gene, clone size, D gene, V gene, CDR3 DNA, CDR3 protein. A D gene is named only where the DNA matches it firmly. Clone size, where shown, is once, few, many, or a class for clones that have expanded.

14 | TRBJ1-1 | . | . | TRBV15 | TGTGCCACCAGTGCCTGGACAGAGAACACTGAAGCTTTCTTT | CATSAWTENTEAFF
13 | TRBJ2-1 | . | . | TRBV12-3/TRBV12-4 | TGTGCCAGCACGGACGGACATTACAATGAGCAGTTCTTC | CASTDGHYNEQFF
15 | TRBJ1-2 | . | TRBD1 | TRBV5-6 | TGTGCCAGCAGCTTACAGGGGATGGCCATAAAGGGCTACACCTTC | CASSLQGMAIKGYTF
15 | TRBJ2-7 | . | TRBD1 | TRBV11-2 | TGTGCCAGCAGCACAATGACAGGGGTCTCCTACGAGCAGTACTTC | CASSTMTGVSYEQYF
16 | TRBJ1-1 | . | TRBD1 | TRBV11-2 | TGTGCCAGCAGCTTTGGACAGGGAGGGAGGAACACTGAAGCTTTCTTT | CASSFGQGGRNTEAFF
14 | TRBJ2-6 | few | . | TRBV7-9 | TGTGCCAGCAGCTTGGGGCTAGGGGCCAACGTCCTGACTTTC | CASSLGLGANVLTF
17 | TRBJ1-5 | . | TRBD1 | TRBV15 | TGTGCCACCAGCAGGGCGGACAGGGTGGCTAGGGATCAGCCCCAGCATTTT | CATSRADRVARDQPQHF
14 | TRBJ1-2 | . | . | TRBV27 | TGTGCCACCGGGGGATATCAGTCTAACTATGGCTACACCTTC | CATGGYQSNYGYTF
17 | TRBJ1-3 | . | TRBD1 | TRBV28 | TGTGCCAGCAGTGGACAGGGGCTTTTTCATGAGGGAAACACCATATATTTT | CASSGQGLFHEGNTIYF
15 | TRBJ1-5 | . | . | TRBV7-8 | TGTGCCAGCAGCTTCGGGGTCGGCGGCAATCAGCCCCAGCATTTT | CASSFGVGGNQPQHF
15 | TRBJ2-3 | . | TRBD1 | TRBV9 | TGTGCCAGCGGACAAGGAACTCGGACAGGAGATACGCAGTATTTT | CASGQGTRTGDTQYF
16 | TRBJ1-4 | . | . | TRBV28 | TGTGCCAGCAGTTCACCGCAGGGGTCAACTAATGAAAAACTGTTTTTT | CASSSPQGSTNEKLFF
16 | TRBJ1-5 | . | . | TRBV9 | TGTGCCAGCAGCTTAGACGGGCAGGGTGGGCATCAGCCCCAGCATTTT | CASSLDGQGGHQPQHF
13 | TRBJ1-6 | . | . | TRBV29-1 | TGCAGCGTTCTCGACAGCAATAATTCACCCCTCCACTTT | CSVLDSNNSPLHF
15 | TRBJ1-4 | few | . | TRBV2 | TGTGCCAGCAGTGCGCTCGGCCTCCGGGATGAAAAACTGTTTTTT | CASSALGLRDEKLFF
16 | TRBJ2-7 | . | . | TRBV4-1 | TGCGCCAGCAGTCTGGGGGCCCGAACCATCTCCTACGAGCAGTACTTC | CASSLGARTISYEQYF
16 | TRBJ1-2 | . | TRBD1 | TRBV4-3 | TGCGCCAGCAGCCAAGATTTCGACAGGGTCTTCTATGGCTACACCTTC | CASSQDFDRVFYGYTF
16 | TRBJ1-2 | . | . | TRBV27 | TGTGCCAGCAGTACTATCGTTGAAGGGAGAAGCTATGGCTACACCTTC | CASSTIVEGRSYGYTF
15 | TRBJ2-1 | . | . | TRBV5-1 | TGCGCCAGCAGCTCTAGACCCGACTCCTACAATGAGCAGTTCTTC | CASSSRPDSYNEQFF
15 | TRBJ1-1 | . | TRBD1 | TRBV4-2 | TGTGCCAGCAGCCCCCGGGACAGGGGCAACACTGAAGCTTTCTTT | CASSPRDRGNTEAFF
15 | TRBJ1-4 | . | . | TRBV15 | TGTGCCACCGCTCTCCGGGGGGAACCCAATGAAAAACTGTTTTTT | CATALRGEPNEKLFF
14 | TRBJ1-2 | . | . | TRBV28 | TGTGCCAGCAAAACAGGGTTGCAAGGCTATGGCTACACCTTC | CASKTGLQGYGYTF
21 | TRBJ2-6 | . | TRBD2 | TRBV28 | TGTGCCAGCAGTTTAGGAATAGGGACTAGCGGATTTTACTCTGGGGCCAACGTCCTGACTTTC | CASSLGIGTSGFYSGANVLTF
15 | TRBJ1-2 | . | TRBD1 | TRBV19 | TGTGCCAGTAGTAAAGGGACAGGGACGAACTATGGCTACACCTTC | CASSKGTGTNYGYTF
14 | TRBJ1-2 | . | . | TRBV19 | TGTGCCAGTAGTATCTTCGGGGGGAACTATGGCTACACCTTC | CASSIFGGNYGYTF
16 | TRBJ2-2 | . | . | TRBV14 | TGTGCCAGCAGCCAAGTTATGTCGGTTCGTGGCGGGGAGCTGTTTTTT | CASSQVMSVRGGELFF
15 | TRBJ2-7 | few | . | TRBV5-1 | TGCGCCAGCAGCTTGGCCAGACAGGCCGACTACGAGCAGTACTTC | CASSLARQADYEQYF
12 | TRBJ1-6 | . | TRBD1 | TRBV30 | TGTGCCTGGGGGACAGGGACTTCACCCCTCCACTTT | CAWGTGTSPLHF
18 | TRBJ2-7 | . | TRBD2 | TRBV18 | TGTGCCAGCTCCTCTGGGACTAGCGGGAGAAACCGGCCCTACGAGCAGTACTTC | CASSSGTSGRNRPYEQYF
14 | TRBJ2-1 | . | TRBD2 | TRBV9 | TGTGCCAGCAGCATAGCGGGCTCCTACAATGAGCAGTTCTTC | CASSIAGSYNEQFF
15 | TRBJ1-6 | . | TRBD1 | TRBV18 | TGTGCCAGCTCACCTAGGGGACAGGGTAAATCACCCCTCCACTTT | CASSPRGQGKSPLHF
16 | TRBJ2-1 | . | TRBD1 | TRBV19 | TGTGCCAGTAGCCCGCTTGGGACAGGGTCCTACAATGAGCAGTTCTTC | CASSPLGTGSYNEQFF
14 | TRBJ1-2 | . | TRBD1 | TRBV27 | TGTGCCAGCAGTGGCCGGACAGGAAACTATGGCTACACCTTC | CASSGRTGNYGYTF
12 | TRBJ1-2 | . | . | TRBV2 | TGTGCCAGCAACAGGCAGATCTATGGCTACACCTTC | CASNRQIYGYTF
15 | TRBJ1-6 | . | TRBD1 | TRBV19 | TGTGCCAGTAGTATAAGAGAGGACAGGATTTCACCCCTCCACTTT | CASSIREDRISPLHF